A single sample is the source of the 24 T cell receptor beta chains below, sequenced in a study of shared clonotypes between healthy human individuals. Assay used: immunoSEQ multiplex PCR; TCRdb lists only in-frame clones, some missing. The sample comprises a few million clones, less than 95% of which are singletons, and about 0.36% rests with the top ten. The sequenced material came from naive CD4+ T cells from PBMCs. Subset noted: CD45RA+ positively selected. The receptors shown here come from a man in his late teens or twenties in good health. Some clones in this sample may be carry-over from other donors' samples.

V usage is TRBV15 and J usage is TRBJ2-1; tentative D call: TRBD1 (6 bases). The V gene's germline CDR1 is LNHNV and CDR2 YYDKDF (reference sequence). The CDR3 runs to 16 residues. The ends were cut back, 6 bases at V and 3 bases at J, with 18 bases in the middle. For the CDR3, the DNA is TGTGCCACCAGAGGTTGGACAGTGAACGGCTACAATGAGCAGTTCTTC. Its protein is CATRGWTVNGYNEQFF.

The chain uses TRBV2 and TRBJ1-2, with D maybe TRBD1 (5 bases). This CDR3 is 13 amino acids long. CDR1 is SNHLY and CDR2 is FYNNEI in the germline V gene. Trimming took 6 bases from V and 3 from J, leaving 11 bases between them. Here the CDR3 reads CASRGDGDYGYTF. The CDR3 DNA reads as TGTGCCAGCAGGGGGGACGGTGACTATGGCTACACCTTC. Full variable domain (remainder filled in from reference TRBV2 and TRBJ1-2): EPEVTQTPSHQVTQMGQEVILRCVPISNHLYFYWYRQILGQKVEFLVSFYNNEISEKSEIFDDQFSVERPDGSNFTLKIRSTKLEDSAMYFCASRGDGDYGYTFGSGTRLTVV.

The CDR3 DNA sequence: TGTGCCAGCAGACTGGACAGGGGCGGTGAGCAGTTCTTC. Protein sequence: CASRLDRGGEQFF. The rearrangement links TRBV6-5 to TRBJ2-1, with 9 bases that match TRBD1. Germline CDR1 MNHEY, CDR2 SVGAGI. J lost 9 bases, V lost 6 bases, and 6 bases had no gene match. The CDR3 loop spans 13 amino acids.

The chain has TRBV7-3 and TRBJ2-5; D gene unclear. The CDR3 is 14 residues long. The V end was cut by 5 bases, the J end by 0 bases, with 10 bases between. The germline gives CDR1 SGHTA, CDR2 FQGTGA. The CDR3 coding sequence is TGTGCCAGCAGCCCCGGCCCGTACCAAGAGACCCAGTACTTC. Its translation: CASSPGPYQETQYF.

Turning to this clone: The identical CDR3 is also encoded by other nucleotide sequences in the sample. The rearrangement uses TRBV5-6 and TRBJ1-1; D possibly corresponds to TRBD1 (5 bases). This CDR3 has 15 amino acids. The ends were cut back, 0 bases at V and 1 base at J, with 10 bases in the middle. The V gene's germline CDR1 is SGHDT and CDR2 YYEEEE. CDR3 sequence reads: CASSLVGGPNTEAFF. DNA of the CDR3: TGTGCCAGCAGCTTGGTCGGGGGACCGAACACTGAAGCTTTCTTT.

V usage is TRBV7-8 and J usage is TRBJ2-4; 13 nucleotides agree with TRBD2. The CDR3 extends over 20 amino acids. The trim removed 2 bases at V and 5 bases at J, leaving 15 bases unmatched. The V gene's germline CDR1 is SGHVS and CDR2 FQNEAQ. The CDR3 nucleotides read TGTGCCAGCAGCTTACGAGAGTATAGGACTAGCGGGAGACCCGAAAACATTCAGTACTTC. Its translation is CASSLREYRTSGRPENIQYF. The entire variable domain, with the rest obtained from reference TRBV7-8 and TRBJ2-4, is as follows: GAGVSQSPRYKVAKRGQDVALRCDPISGHVSLFWYQQALGQGPEFLTYFQNEAQLDKSGLPSDRFFAERPEGSVSTLKIQRTQQEDSAVYLCASSLREYRTSGRPENIQYFGAGTRLSVL.

This clone came up once. The chain joins TRBV27 to TRBJ1-3, with D maybe TRBD1 (6 bases). This CDR3 has 15 amino acids. The V end was cut by 5 bases, the J end by 6 bases, with 17 bases between. Germline V gene data show CDR1 as MNHEY and CDR2 as SMNVEV (reference sequence). The CDR3 DNA reads TGTGCCAGCAGTGATTCGACCGACAGGACAAACACCATATATTTT. It specifies CASSDSTDRTNTIYF.

The chain has TRBV7-3 and TRBJ2-7; 10 nucleotides agree with TRBD2. Trimming took 1 base from V and 5 from J; bases not matched to a gene: 5. Germline CDR1 is SGHTA and CDR2 is FQGTGA. This CDR3 region has 15 residues. CDR3 residues: CASSLSLAGAHEQYF. The CDR3 region has the DNA TGTGCCAGCAGCTTAAGCCTAGCGGGAGCCCACGAGCAGTACTTC.

The chain joins TRBV27 to TRBJ2-7; tentative D call: TRBD2 (6 bases). V lost 6 bases, J lost 8 bases, and 26 bases lay in between. The CDR3 spans 16 residues. Germline V lookup: CDR1 MNHEY, CDR2 SMNVEV (reference sequence). The CDR3 loop reads CASRQEPLAPRGKQYF. CDR3 DNA sequence: TGTGCCAGCAGACAAGAACCCCTAGCGCCCCGGGGGAAGCAGTACTTC.

V gene TRBV25-1 combines with J gene TRBJ2-7, with 8 bases that match TRBD1. Germline V gene data show CDR1 as MGHDK and CDR2 as SYGVNS. After removal of 2 bases from V and 2 bases from J, the junction contained 8 bases not matched to a gene. The CDR3 is made up of 16 amino acids. The CDR3 reads CASSERPGTGAYEQYF. The CDR3 bases are TGTGCCAGCAGTGAAAGGCCAGGGACAGGCGCCTACGAGCAGTACTTC.

V gene TRBV19 combines with J gene TRBJ2-5; D possibly corresponds to TRBD1 (6 bases). Germline CDR1 and CDR2: LNHDA and SQIVND (reference sequence). With 6 bases removed from V and 3 bases from J, the gap between germline ends came to 14 bases. This CDR3 region has 14 residues. CDR3 region: CASSSTGWEETQYF. The CDR3 DNA sequence: TGTGCCAGTAGCTCAACAGGGTGGGAAGAGACCCAGTACTTC.

As to this clone: The sample has other DNA sequences that encode this CDR3 too. The V gene is TRBV28, the J gene TRBJ2-3, with no clear D. Germline lookup yields CDR1 MDHEN and CDR2 SYDVKM. This CDR3 has 14 residues. V shed 3 bases and J shed 3 bases, with 10 bases lying between them. The CDR3 loop is CASSLGGRTDTQYF. CDR3 in DNA: TGTGCCAGCAGTTTGGGCGGACGAACAGATACGCAGTATTTT. Combining the CDR3 with reference TRBV28 and TRBJ2-3 gives the whole variable domain DVKVTQSSRYLVKRTGEKVFLECVQDMDHENMFWYRQDPGLGLRLIYFSYDVKMKEKGDIPEGYSVSREKKERFSLILESASTNQTSMYLCASSLGGRTDTQYFGPGTRLTVL.

The rearrangement joins TRBV6-1 to TRBJ2-7; D is possibly TRBD2 (5 bases). CDR3 size: 11 residues. V lost 7 bases, J lost 8 bases, and 12 bases lay in between. The germline V gene encodes CDR1 MNHNS and CDR2 SASEGT. In DNA, the CDR3 is TGTGCCAGCAAGGAGGCGGGCCAGCAGTACTTC. This encodes CASKEAGQQYF.

The V call is TRBV6-1, the J call TRBJ1-1, with D hard to call. CDR1 and CDR2 from the germline V gene are MNHNS and SASEGT. This CDR3 is 13 amino acids long. Trimming removed 0 bases from V and 7 bases from J, with 9 bases in between. Here the CDR3 reads CASSEAVGHEAFF. CDR3 nucleotides: TGTGCCAGCAGTGAAGCGGTCGGGCATGAAGCTTTCTTT.

The chain uses TRBV28 and TRBJ1-5; TRBD1 is a possible D gene (5 bases). CDR3 length: 17 residues. Germline-derived CDR1 and CDR2 are MDHEN and SYDVKM. Trimming removed 6 bases at V and 3 bases at J, with 21 bases between. CDR3: CASSNPPGGGDNQPQHF. DNA of the CDR3: TGTGCCAGCAGCAATCCCCCGGGGGGGGGAGACAATCAGCCCCAGCATTTT.

The gene calls are TRBV19 and TRBJ2-7, with 16 bases fitting TRBD2. The V gene's germline CDR1 is LNHDA and CDR2 SQIVND (reference sequence). The CDR3 has 19 amino acids. The V segment lost 4 bases and the J segment 2 bases; nucleotides outside the gene matches: 11. The CDR3 here is CASSTTGTSGRESPYEQYF. In DNA, the CDR3 is TGTGCCAGTAGTACTACCGGGACTAGCGGGAGGGAATCCCCCTACGAGCAGTACTTC.

The chain couples TRBV5-5 to TRBJ1-2, with TRBD1 identical over 10 bases. After removal of 3 bases from V and 4 bases from J, the junction contained 6 bases not matched to a gene. CDR1 SGHKS and CDR2 YYEKEE come from the germline V gene (reference sequence). The CDR3 totals 15 residues. The CDR3 nucleotides read TGTGCCAGCAGCTCGACAGGGGGCGCCGGCTATGGCTACACCTTC. This sequence encodes CASSSTGGAGYGYTF.

The J gene is TRBJ2-2, the V gene TRBV6-6; D is undetermined. Germline values: CDR1 MNHNY, CDR2 SVGAGI (reference sequence). The CDR3 sequence is 11 residues long. V was cut by 6 bases and J by 6 bases, with 5 bases left in between. Here the CDR3 reads CASRLAGELFF. In DNA form, the CDR3 reads TGTGCCAGCAGATTGGCCGGGGAGCTGTTTTTT.

The V gene is TRBV28, the J gene TRBJ2-5; D uncertain. The V gene lost 2 bases and the J gene lost 2 bases, with 15 bases spanning the gap. This CDR3 region has 16 residues. Germline CDR1 reads MDHEN; CDR2 reads SYDVKM. This chain's CDR3 is CASSLISPSGQETQYF. DNA for the CDR3: TGTGCCAGCAGTTTAATTTCGCCGTCAGGACAAGAGACCCAGTACTTC.

The J gene is TRBJ2-7, the V gene TRBV11-2; D is undetermined. Germline V gene data show CDR1 as SGHAT and CDR2 as FQNNGV. V was pared by 4 bases and J by 3 bases, with 7 bases between. This CDR3 contains 12 residues. The CDR3 spells CASSYEGYEQYF. In DNA, the CDR3 is TGTGCCAGCAGCTATGAAGGCTACGAGCAGTACTTC.

This clone was recorded a few times. V gene TRBV2 combines with J gene TRBJ2-1; TRBD2 matches at 12 bases. This CDR3 is built from 19 residues. Germline trimming cut 6 bases from V and 9 bases from J; bases unmatched to any gene: 21. Germline CDR1 reads SNHLY; CDR2 reads FYNNEI. The CDR3 region has the DNA TGTGCCAGCAGGGGTTTGCCGACTAGCGGGAGTCCTGTCCGAAGTGAGCAGTTCTTC. This sequence encodes CASRGLPTSGSPVRSEQFF.

The rearrangement joins TRBV9 to TRBJ2-7, with 11 nucleotides matching TRBD2. The CDR3 is 15 residues long. The V and J ends lost 2 bases and 1 base, in that order; junction bases with no gene match: 2. Germline V CDR1 and CDR2: SGDLS, YYNGEE. CDR3 nucleotides: TGTGCCAGCAGCGTGACTAGCGGGACATCCTACGAGCAGTACTTC. Translated: CASSVTSGTSYEQYF.

The rearrangement links TRBV10-3 to TRBJ2-3, with 9 bases identical to TRBD1. The junction had 12 bases not matched to a gene; V was cut back by 7 bases and J by 1 base. The CDR3 sequence is 17 residues long. Germline V gene lookup returns CDR1 ENHRY and CDR2 SYGVKD. The CDR3 reads CAINGDRVGAGTDTQYF. The DNA of the CDR3 is TGTGCCATCAACGGGGACAGGGTCGGAGCAGGCACAGATACGCAGTATTTT.

The chain carries TRBV27 and TRBJ1-4; tentative D call: TRBD1 (6 bases). The germline V gene has CDR1 MNHEY and CDR2 SMNVEV (reference sequence). This CDR3 contains 16 residues. V shed 0 bases and J shed 0 bases, with 8 bases lying between them. CDR3 nucleotide sequence: TGTGCCAGCAGTTTATCGAAGGGGGCAACTAATGAAAAACTGTTTTTT. Residues: CASSLSKGATNEKLFF.